This T cell receptor (beta chain) stems from a study of cytomegalovirus exposure and HLA in healthy donors. Study background: In a later analysis, it was reported that the 120 validation repertoires had been produced on the same platform as the 500 to 850 repertoires belonging to the first cohort. General study results and limits: The study designated 150 to 200 TCR beta chains cytomegalovirus-associated.

Of note for this clone: Its antigen is unknown.

The CDR3 is 13 amino acids. Trimming took off 8 bases at V and 0 bases at J, with 11 bases between the two ends. From germline, CDR1 is GTSNPN and CDR2 SVGIG (reference sequence). Clones were sequenced by immunoSEQ multiplex PCR, and TCRdb holds only the in-frame ones, with some missing. The data hold over 85,000 clones, with roughly 83% observed a single time. V usage is TRBV30 and J usage is TRBJ1-3; D is unresolved. This TCR came from a woman aged 18 to 35 in good health and CMV-seropositive. The sample was PBMCs. The CDR3 protein is CALDLGSGNTIYF. The CDR3 DNA follows: TGTGCCCTTGACTTGGGCTCTGGAAACACCATATATTTT.